This T cell receptor (beta chain) was retrieved from a study of CD8+CD57+ T cells in acquired aplastic anemia. The CDR3 covers 12 residues. CDR1 is LGHDT, CDR2 YNNKEL, per germline (reference sequence). V shed 6 bases and J shed 6 bases, with 11 bases lying between them. Template material for TCR beta VDJ and CDR3 profiling consisted of genomic DNA. Each CDR3 protein is one row after TCRdb ran MiXCR on the reads. The repertoire holds about 200,000 distinct CDR3 sequences, around 49% seen once, with just under 20% in the top ten. Points from the study as a whole: Found in both controls and patients were around 30 CD8+ CDR3 sequences.

Patients selected for sequencing had displayed CD8+CD57+ cell expansion by flow cytometry. The patients all had a severe acquired aplastic anemia diagnosis. Receipt of therapy had not occurred in any patient by the time of blood sampling. Note on this clonotype: Its antigen is unidentified.

V gene TRBV3-1 combines with J gene TRBJ2-5, with D tentatively TRBD2 (6 bases). The sample was sorted CD4+, CD8+, or CD8+CD57+ T cells (not recorded which) from PBMCs. The TCR originated in a human donor with aplastic anemia. Written as DNA, the CDR3 is TGTGCCAGCAGTCCAGGGAGGCAGACCCAGTACTTC. Translated, it gives CASSPGRQTQYF.